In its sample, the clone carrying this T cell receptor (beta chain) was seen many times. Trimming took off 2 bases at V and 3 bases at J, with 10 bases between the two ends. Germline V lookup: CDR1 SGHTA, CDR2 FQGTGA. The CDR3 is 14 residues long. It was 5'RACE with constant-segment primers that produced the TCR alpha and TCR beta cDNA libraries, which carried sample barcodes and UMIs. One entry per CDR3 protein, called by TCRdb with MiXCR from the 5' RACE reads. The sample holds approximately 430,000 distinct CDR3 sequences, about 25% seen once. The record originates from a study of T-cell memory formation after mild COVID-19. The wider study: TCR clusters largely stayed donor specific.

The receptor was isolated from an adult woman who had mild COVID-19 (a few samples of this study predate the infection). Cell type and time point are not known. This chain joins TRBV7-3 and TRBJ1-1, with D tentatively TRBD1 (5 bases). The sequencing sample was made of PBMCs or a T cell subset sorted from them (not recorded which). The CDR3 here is CASSLGGGDTEAFF. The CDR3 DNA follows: TGTGCCAGCAGCTTAGGTGGGGGAGACACTGAAGCTTTCTTT.